The next 6 T cell receptor beta chains were all read from a single sample in a study of blood T cells in healthy people across ages. A second PCR, run for roughly 6 to 11 cycles, used a sample-barcoded 5' primer plus a J-beta primer mix. MiXCR, run by TCRdb on the 5' RACE reads, gives a single entry per CDR3 protein. This sample has roughly 1,800,000 distinct CDR3 sequences; 49% occur once, and the top ten carry more than 2%. The sequencing input was blood. Receptors originate from a woman aged 40 to 55 in good health.

This clonotype was detected only once. The junction departs from germline at one end; a sequencing error may be responsible. The chain links TRBV9 to TRBJ1-1; 10 bases line up with TRBD1. This CDR3 region has 18 residues. CDR1 SGDLS and CDR2 YYNGEE come from the germline V gene. CDR3 region: CASSARGQGTPWNTEAFF. As DNA, the CDR3 is TGCGCCAGCAGCGCGAGGGGACAGGGGACCCCATGGAACACTGAAGCTTTCTTT.

This clonotype has more than one count but fewer than ten. The rearrangement joins TRBV25-1 to TRBJ2-5; the D gene is possibly TRBD2 (7 bases). The V gene lost 1 base and the J gene lost 5 bases, with 17 bases spanning the gap. CDR1 and CDR2 (germline): MGHDK, SYGVNS. The CDR3 totals 16 residues. CDR3 coding DNA: TGTGCCAGCAGTGAATTGACGGGGGGCCCTATGGAGACCCAGTACTTC. Translated: CASSELTGGPMETQYF.

The chain joins TRBV6-5 to TRBJ2-1; D unresolved. V lost 2 bases, J lost 5 bases, and 16 bases lay in between. The CDR3 consists of 16 residues. Per the germline V gene, CDR1 is MNHEY and CDR2 is SVGAGI. The CDR3 coding sequence is TGTGCCAGCAGTTACCTTTCAGCTGCACCCGACAATGAGCAGTTCTTC. Translation gives CASSYLSAAPDNEQFF.

This clonotype was recorded a few times. The genes are TRBV6-1 and TRBJ2-1; possibly TRBD1 or TRBD2 for D (6 bases each). The germline CDR1 and CDR2 sequences are MNHNS and SASEGT. CDR3 length equals 15 residues. Deletions cut 6 bases from V and 2 bases from J, with 14 bases between. CDR3 nucleotide sequence: TGTGCCAGCAGGACCCAAGGGGGGACCTACAATGAGCAGTTCTTC. The encoded protein is CASRTQGGTYNEQFF.

This clonotype was recorded a few times. V is TRBV7-3 and J is TRBJ1-2; 7 positions agree with TRBD1. CDR3 length: 16 amino acids. V shed 1 base, J shed 8 bases, and the junction held 13 bases outside the gene matches. CDR1 is SGHTA and CDR2 is FQGTGA in the germline V gene. The CDR3: CASSLMGQKLKEGYTF. In DNA form, the CDR3 reads TGTGCCAGCAGCTTAATGGGACAGAAGTTGAAGGAGGGCTACACCTTC.

The chain uses TRBV4-1 and TRBJ2-5; the D is unclear. CDR1 and CDR2 (germline): MGHRA, YSYEKL. V lost 0 bases to trimming and J lost 7 bases, with 12 bases between them. This CDR3 comprises 14 residues. The CDR3 protein is CASSQDKTLGTQYF. The CDR3 DNA follows: TGCGCCAGCAGCCAAGACAAGACCCTCGGGACCCAGTACTTC.